This T cell receptor beta chain appears in the sequencing data of a study of blood T cell repertoires in COVID-19. Across the study: Nucleic acid was either cDNA or gDNA, and it came from T cells, B-cell-depleted T cells, or PBMCs.

This clone was seen only once. The V gene end was trimmed by 1 base and the J gene end by 1 base; junction bases not matched to a gene: 2. The germline V gene encodes CDR1 SGHAT and CDR2 FQNNGV. The CDR3 loop spans 15 amino acids. TCRdb keeps only in-frame clones here, not all; method: immunoSEQ multiplex PCR. The data show around 160,000 clones, about nine tenths seen once. Participants' reported clinical history set cohort assignment. The sequencing input was PBMCs or T cells enriched from blood (not recorded which). This chain uses TRBV11-2 with TRBJ2-3; 7 bases fit TRBD2. This TCR derives from a woman aged 40 to 50 who had been exposed to COVID-19. DNA of the CDR3: TGTGCCAGCAGCTTAGCTCTAGCGGGCACAGATACGCAGTATTTT. Encoded protein: CASSLALAGTDTQYF.